This T cell receptor (beta chain) was obtained from a study of somatic mutations in cytotoxic T cells in rheumatoid arthritis. Measured with immunoSEQ multiplex PCR; TCRdb has only the in-frame clones, and not every one. The sample shows roughly 20,000 clones, nearly 80% of them seen only once. The sample holds a few counts of this clone. Its antigen remains unknown. Study-wide results and limits: Rheumatoid arthritis patients showed CD8+ clonality increasing with age, unlike healthy controls.

Trimming stripped 2 bases from V and 2 bases from J, with 6 bases between. Germline CDR1 and CDR2: SGHTA and FQGNSA. The CDR3 loop spans 14 amino acids. The gene calls are TRBV7-2 and TRBJ2-2; D uncertain. The sequence was obtained from an adult with rheumatoid arthritis. Sequencing used CD8+ T cells sorted from blood. The CDR3 is CASSLHRNTGELFF. In DNA, the CDR3 is TGTGCCAGCAGCTTACACAGAAACACCGGGGAGCTGTTTTTT.